A single sample is the source of the 29 T cell receptor beta chains below, sequenced in a study of cytotoxic CD8 clonotypes in ibrutinib-treated CLL. Sequencing was performed with immunoSEQ multiplex PCR; in TCRdb, only in-frame clones are kept and a portion is missing. The table shows about 200,000 clones, with 70% to 75% occurring only once. The sequencing here drew on PBMCs, taken after 12 months of ibrutinib treatment. These receptors were taken from a human donor with chronic lymphocytic leukemia.

The chain uses TRBV4-1 and TRBJ1-5; D possibly corresponds to TRBD1 (6 bases). The CDR3 is made up of 15 amino acids. V was pared by 0 bases and J by 9 bases, with 15 bases between. From germline, CDR1 is MGHRA and CDR2 YSYEKL. CDR3 sequence reads: CASSQDIGGTGPQHF. The DNA of the CDR3 is TGCGCCAGCAGCCAAGATATTGGGGGCACGGGGCCCCAGCATTTT.

This chain connects TRBV18 to TRBJ1-1; D remains unclear. CDR1 and CDR2 (germline): KGHSH, LQKENI. The CDR3 covers 14 residues. The V gene lost 4 bases and the J gene lost 5 bases, with 14 bases spanning the gap. This CDR3 reads CASSRDIMETEAFF. Written as DNA, the CDR3 is TGTGCCAGCTCACGCGACATAATGGAGACTGAAGCTTTCTTT.

This chain connects TRBV28 to TRBJ2-7; the match to TRBD2 covers 7 bases. The CDR3 covers 16 residues. V gave up 1 base and J gave up 4 bases; unmatched junction bases: 10. Germline V gene sequence: CDR1 MDHEN, CDR2 SYDVKM. CDR3 nucleotide sequence: TGTGCCAGCAGTTTATCCGCTGCGGGAGTCGTTTACGAGCAGTACTTC. This gives the protein CASSLSAAGVVYEQYF.

The V and J genes are TRBV9 and TRBJ1-2; tentatively, D is TRBD1 (6 bases). With 1 base removed from V and 8 bases from J, the gap between germline ends came to 21 bases. This CDR3 is 16 amino acids long. The germline gives CDR1 SGDLS, CDR2 YYNGEE. The CDR3 region is CASSVFPVEQGYGYTF. The CDR3 coding sequence is TGTGCCAGCAGCGTATTTCCGGTCGAACAGGGCTACGGCTACACCTTC.

The V call is TRBV30, the J call TRBJ2-2, with D perhaps TRBD1 (5 bases). This CDR3 contains 15 residues. Trimming cost V 0 bases and J 1 base, with 9 bases left between them. CDR1 is GTSNPN, CDR2 SVGIG, per germline (reference sequence). In DNA form, the CDR3 reads TGTGCCTGGAGTGTACGACAGATGAACACCGGGGAGCTGTTTTTT. Translated: CAWSVRQMNTGELFF.

The chain recombines TRBV13 with TRBJ2-3, with TRBD2 as a possible D gene (5 bases). The CDR3 length is 15 residues. CDR1 and CDR2 from the germline V gene are PRHDT and FYEKMQ (reference sequence). The V and J ends lost 3 bases and 4 bases respectively, with 14 bases between them. The CDR3 DNA reads TGTGCCAGCAGCTTCTCACCAGCGGTGGCAGATACGCAGTATTTT. It specifies CASSFSPAVADTQYF.

This chain connects TRBV29-1 to TRBJ1-4, with unresolved D. From germline, CDR1 is SQVTM and CDR2 ANQGSEA. This CDR3 has 13 amino acids. V lost 4 bases to trimming and J lost 8 bases, with 14 bases between them. The CDR3 DNA follows: TGCAGCGTTGGAGGCCCGGCGGGAGAAAAACTGTTTTTT. It codes for CSVGGPAGEKLFF. Filled out from reference TRBV29-1 and TRBJ1-4, the complete variable domain reads SAVISQKPSRDICQRGTSLTIQCQVDSQVTMMFWYRQQPGQSLTLIATANQGSEATYESGFVIDKFPISRPNLTFSTLTVSNMSPEDSSIYLCSVGGPAGEKLFFGSGTQLSVL.

This clone was seen more than once but under ten times. The V call is TRBV27, the J call TRBJ1-1, with D possibly matching TRBD1 (5 bases). Germline CDR1 MNHEY, CDR2 SMNVEV (reference sequence). V was shortened by 8 bases and J by 10 bases, with 14 bases between the two germline ends. The CDR3 is 11 residues long. CDR3 coding DNA: TGTGCCAGCGGGACGTATGGAGTAGCTTTCTTT. Translation: CASGTYGVAFF.

The rearrangement uses TRBV19 and TRBJ1-4, with a weak D call TRBD1 (6 bases). This CDR3 contains 15 residues. The V and J ends lost 5 bases and 3 bases respectively, with 13 bases between them. CDR1 and CDR2 from the germline V gene are LNHDA and SQIVND (reference sequence). CDR3 protein: CASSSRTASNEKLFF. In DNA form, the CDR3 reads TGTGCCAGTAGTTCAAGGACAGCTTCTAATGAAAAACTGTTTTTT.

The V and J genes are TRBV4-3 and TRBJ1-5, with no clear D. The CDR3 spans 15 residues. Trimming cost V 0 bases and J 4 bases, with 10 bases left between them. The V gene's germline CDR1 is LGHNA and CDR2 YSLEER. CDR3 sequence: CASSQDYQQNQPQHF. The CDR3 nucleotides read TGCGCCAGCAGCCAAGATTATCAGCAGAATCAGCCCCAGCATTTT.

The rearrangement links TRBV13 to TRBJ2-5, with 11 bases matching TRBD1. The germline V gene has CDR1 PRHDT and CDR2 FYEKMQ (reference sequence). There are 17 residues in the CDR3. Trimming removed 4 bases from V and 5 bases from J; junction bases left unmatched: 12. CDR3 residues: CASSSRTGGAPGETQYF. Written as DNA, the CDR3 is TGTGCCAGCAGCTCCCGGACAGGGGGCGCTCCCGGGGAGACCCAGTACTTC. Together with reference TRBV13 and TRBJ2-5, the CDR3 gives the full variable domain: AAGVIQSPRHLIKEKRETATLKCYPIPRHDTVYWYQQGPGQDPQFLISFYEKMQSDKGSIPDRFSAQQFSDYHSELNMSSLELGDSALYFCASSSRTGGAPGETQYFGPGTRLLVL.

Concerning this clone: The sample carries other DNA sequences with the same CDR3. The chain is built from TRBV5-1 and TRBJ1-1; no clear D gene. Between the trimmed V and J ends, which lost 3 bases and 0 bases, there was a span of 6 bases. Germline lookup yields CDR1 SGHRS and CDR2 YFSETQ. The CDR3 has 13 amino acids. CDR3 residues: CASSSSMNTEAFF. CDR3 DNA: TGCGCCAGCAGCTCGTCGATGAACACTGAAGCTTTCTTT.

V usage is TRBV11-3 and J usage is TRBJ2-5; D call uncertain. From germline, CDR1 is SGHNT and CDR2 YENEEA. The CDR3 consists of 12 residues. Trimming left V 3 bases short and J 1 base short, with 3 bases between. The CDR3: CASSLGQETQYF. CDR3 DNA: TGTGCCAGCAGCTTGGGCCAAGAGACCCAGTACTTC.

V usage is TRBV29-1 and J usage is TRBJ2-2; either TRBD1 or TRBD2 may fit D (5 bases each). The germline gives CDR1 SQVTM, CDR2 ANQGSEA. The V end lost 6 bases, the J end lost 5 bases, and 16 bases lay between the germline ends. CDR3 size: 14 residues. The CDR3 loop reads CSVRLRDLTGELFF. The CDR3 DNA reads as TGCAGCGTCCGCCTCCGGGACCTAACCGGGGAGCTGTTTTTT.

This chain connects TRBV5-6 to TRBJ2-3; no clear D gene. Trimming left V 0 bases short and J 2 bases short, with 13 bases between. CDR1 and CDR2 (germline): SGHDT, YYEEEE. The CDR3 spans 16 residues. CDR3 sequence reads: CASSLASTVFTDTQYF. The CDR3 nucleotides are TGTGCCAGCAGCTTGGCCTCTACAGTATTCACAGATACGCAGTATTTT.

The CDR3 DNA reads TGTGCCAGCAGCTTGCCGGGGGTCATCGGTGGAGCTTTCTTT. This sequence encodes CASSLPGVIGGAFF. The V gene is TRBV5-6, the J gene TRBJ1-1, with TRBD1 as a possible D gene (5 bases). The CDR3 runs to 14 residues. From germline, CDR1 is SGHDT and CDR2 YYEEEE. V gave up 1 base and J gave up 10 bases, with 17 bases separating them.

This chain connects TRBV30 to TRBJ1-4; tentatively, D is TRBD1 (5 bases). Germline assignment: CDR1 GTSNPN and CDR2 SVGIG (reference sequence). V lost 3 bases and J lost 2, with 10 bases in between. The CDR3 runs to 14 residues. The CDR3 DNA follows: TGTGCCTGGAGGAGAGGGGTTACTAATGAAAAACTGTTTTTT. As protein: CAWRRGVTNEKLFF.

The chain is built from TRBV19 and TRBJ2-7; 8 bases map to TRBD1. Losses at the gene ends were 5 bases for V and 2 bases for J; bases not matched to a gene: 8. CDR1 LNHDA and CDR2 SQIVND come from the germline V gene (reference sequence). The CDR3 has 15 residues. CDR3 residues: CASSFGQGIAYEQYF. The CDR3 DNA follows: TGTGCCAGTAGTTTCGGACAGGGTATTGCCTACGAGCAGTACTTC.

The rearrangement joins TRBV7-8 to TRBJ2-7; D is perhaps TRBD2 (5 bases). Germline CDR1 SGHVS, CDR2 FQNEAQ. V lost 4 bases and J lost 7, with 14 bases in between. CDR3 length: 13 amino acids. The CDR3: CASSWMGVGEQYF. Here the CDR3 DNA reads TGTGCCAGCAGCTGGATGGGAGTGGGGGAGCAGTACTTC.

This clone showed up just once. The V gene is TRBV5-1, the J gene TRBJ1-2; D call uncertain. Germline lookup yields CDR1 SGHRS and CDR2 YFSETQ. This CDR3 contains 15 residues. V was shortened by 0 bases and J by 2 bases, with 11 bases between the two germline ends. The CDR3 bases are TGCGCCAGCAGCTTGGAATTGAACAGAAACTATGGCTACACCTTC. Translating it yields CASSLELNRNYGYTF.

With regard to this clone: The junction differs from germline at one of its ends, possibly a read error. The chain uses TRBV7-2 and TRBJ1-2; a possible D gene is TRBD1 (5 bases). CDR1 is SGHTA, CDR2 FQGNSA, per germline. The CDR3 is 12 amino acids. The chain's CDR3 is CASRDWTRDDRF. The CDR3 region has the DNA TGTGCCAGCAGGGACTGGACACGTGATGACCGCTTC. Full variable domain (outside the CDR3, taken from reference TRBV7-2 and TRBJ1-2): GAGVSQSPSNKVTEKGKDVELRCDPISGHTALYWYRQSLGQGLEFLIYFQGNSAPDKSGLPSDRFSAERTGGSVSTLTIQRTQQEDSAVYLCASRDWTRDDRFGSGTRLTVV.

This rearrangement joins TRBV5-1 to TRBJ2-7; 8 bases map to TRBD2. J lost 2 bases, V lost 2 bases, and 9 bases had no gene match. The CDR3 covers 16 residues. Germline CDR1 SGHRS, CDR2 YFSETQ. The CDR3 here is CASSLGVTSATYEQYF. In nucleotides, the CDR3 is TGCGCCAGCAGCTTAGGGGTGACTAGCGCCACCTACGAGCAGTACTTC.

This chain connects TRBV7-2 to TRBJ1-2; D may be TRBD1 (5 bases). Germline assignment: CDR1 SGHTA and CDR2 FQGNSA. V shed 5 bases and J shed 4 bases, with 20 bases lying between them. This CDR3 has 16 residues. The CDR3 DNA sequence: TGTGCCAGCAGCCACGGCGCAGGGTCGTTGGCCTATGGCTACACCTTC. Protein: CASSHGAGSLAYGYTF.

V and J are TRBV28 and TRBJ1-1; 7 nucleotides align to TRBD1. Germline CDR1 MDHEN, CDR2 SYDVKM. The CDR3 consists of 14 residues. The ends lost 11 bases at V and 4 bases at J; junction bases unmatched: 13. The CDR3 region has the DNA TGTGCCGTATACTATCAGGGGGGAGGCACTGAAGCTTTCTTT. It encodes CAVYYQGGGTEAFF.

This chain connects TRBV28 to TRBJ1-1; 8 nucleotides align to TRBD1. V trimming: 5 bases; J trimming: 5 bases; junction bases outside the gene matches: 7. Germline values: CDR1 MDHEN, CDR2 SYDVKM. This CDR3 comprises 14 residues. CDR3 DNA: TGTGCCAGCAGTCGGACAGGGCCTCCAACTGAAGCTTTCTTT. This sequence encodes CASSRTGPPTEAFF.

This chain connects TRBV27 to TRBJ1-3; D is ambiguous. The CDR3 runs to 13 residues. Germline V gene data show CDR1 as MNHEY and CDR2 as SMNVEV (reference sequence). Trimming shortened V by 5 bases and J by 7 bases, and 12 bases separated the two germline ends. The CDR3 sequence is CASSQSGWNTIYF. The DNA for the CDR3 is TGTGCCAGCAGTCAGTCCGGGTGGAACACCATATATTTT.

The chain employs TRBV18 and TRBJ1-2; possibly TRBD1 for D (6 bases). The germline CDR1 and CDR2 sequences are KGHSH and LQKENI. V lost 3 bases and J lost 4, with 21 bases in between. The CDR3 contains 17 residues. The CDR3 DNA sequence: TGTGCCAGCTCACCTACCGCGGAGACAGGAAGGGTCTATGGCTACACCTTC. Encoded protein: CASSPTAETGRVYGYTF.

The V call is TRBV23-1, the J call TRBJ2-2, with D perhaps TRBD1 or TRBD2 (5 bases each). TRBV23-1 is designated an ORF whose function remains uncertain. V shed 2 bases and J shed 1 base, with 17 bases lying between them. The CDR3 has 18 residues. DNA of the CDR3: TGCGCCAGCAGTCAACGGGCATTTGGGACGGAGAACACCGGGGAGCTGTTTTTT. Protein product: CASSQRAFGTENTGELFF.

The CDR3 DNA follows: TGTGCCAGCAGTTACTATCCCCAGACTAATGAAAAACTGTTTTTT. This translates into CASSYYPQTNEKLFF. The V gene is TRBV6-5, the J gene TRBJ1-4; D is ambiguous. V was pared by 1 base and J by 2 bases, with 8 bases between. This CDR3 contains 15 residues. Per the germline V gene, CDR1 is MNHEY and CDR2 is SVGAGI.